This TCR beta chain comes out of a study of T cell responses to AZD1222 COVID-19 vaccine. Trimming took off 1 base at V and 10 bases at J, with 8 bases between the two ends. The germline V gene encodes CDR1 SGHKS and CDR2 YYEKEE (reference sequence). The length of the CDR3 is 12 residues. Here immunoSEQ multiplex PCR was the method, and the copy in TCRdb shows in-frame clones only, minus some. The table lists just under 90,000 clones, around 90% of them singletons. The clonotype originates from an adult in good health. The chain employs TRBV5-5 and TRBJ1-4; D unresolved. The material sequenced was peripheral blood, taken on day 0 of AZD1222 vaccination. The CDR3: CASSLIGGKLFF. The CDR3 DNA follows: TGTGCCAGCAGCTTGATCGGAGGAAAACTGTTTTTT.